The entry below describes one TCR beta chain. This clonotype showed up many times. Which antigen it targets is not known. No base-level quality is on record; no much larger clone is a single base apart. The sample belongs to a study of T cells after yellow fever vaccination (dated by TCRdb to about 2019). Turning to the overall study: Libraries from fractions with low cell numbers were prepared with the SMART-Seq v4 Ultra Low Input RNA kit. To track T-cell clones before and after primary and booster YFV17D yellow fever vaccination, bulk TCR alpha and beta repertoires were sequenced longitudinally. Two healthy male donors, one aged 18 to 30 and one aged 30 to 40 years, were included in the cohort. Blood was collected at multiple timepoints before and after primary and secondary immunization, and bulk PBMC replicates and cell subsets were isolated. What the authors observed across the whole study: Only a couple of donors were included in the study, so the extent to which the findings can be generalized is limited. Compared with the primary T-cell response, the secondary T-cell response was faster but weaker, reaching its peak on day 5 rather than on day 15. After the booster, most clones that had expanded after primary vaccination were detected again (nearly 97% of CD4 and about 88% of CD8), suggesting broad maintenance of memory. A small share of clonotypes occurred in both CD4 and CD8 compartments, likely arising from convergent recombination. Computational filtering was needed because FACS-sorted repertoires could contain abundant contaminating clonotypes from the bulk population.

Counted from cysteine to phenylalanine, this CDR3 has 14 amino acids. The entry retains the CDR3 DNA only, 42 bases that are in frame from base 1. CDR1 and CDR2 are read off the germline V gene as MNHEY and SVGAGI. Trimming accounts for 2 bases at V and 5 bases at J, while the number of junction bases matched to no gene is 4. The instrument given in TCRdb is Illumina NovaSeq 6000. TCR cDNA was synthesized by 5'RACE template switching, through which a universal primer site and unique molecular identifiers were introduced. cDNA synthesis was primed from both the TCR alpha and TCR beta constant segments. Libraries were amplified in two PCR steps, with sample barcodes and sequencing adapters added in the second step. Libraries were sequenced on Illumina HiSeq 2500 (2x100 bp) or NovaSeq (2x150 bp). Per the original workflow: MIGEC was used to demultiplex reads and collapse the reads into UMI consensus sequences, and MiXCR was used for V(D)J alignment. Vaccine-responding clonotypes were defined with edgeR using replicate PBMC samples, requiring FDR below 0.01 and a log2 fold change above 5 up to day 15. Each bulk clonotype received a CD4 or CD8 identity based on whether the sequenced CD4 or CD8 repertoire contained that clonotype at higher abundance. TCRdb reworked the public reads: Q25 trimming with fastp, MiXCR clone assembly, productive beta chains retained. Each record represents a unique CDR3 protein, reported with the most common genes and DNA among its rows. In this record, the V and J calls reflect TCRdb's handling and not the investigators' own analysis. For this sample the table gives 400,000 to 450,000 distinct CDR3 sequences, of which about 19% were detected only once. The ten largest clones capture around 17% of the sample.

Sample treatment or condition, as interpreted from the label and publication: live attenuated yellow fever vaccine strain. At each blood-draw timepoint, two biological replicates of bulk PBMCs were obtained. PBMCs were isolated from peripheral blood using a standard Ficoll-Paque protocol. TriZol was used to extract RNA from bulk PBMCs, CD4 and CD8 fractions, and dextramer-positive and dextramer-negative fractions. This TCR was recovered from a man aged 18 to 35 who received the YFV17D yellow fever vaccine. This specimen was PBMCs, taken before the yellow fever booster vaccination. In this chain, TRBV6-5 is recombined with TRBJ2-5, with TRBD2 matching 8 junction bases. The nucleotide sequence is given as TGTGCCAGCAGTTACGCGGGGGGCAGGGAGACCCAGTACTTC. Translated, it reads CASSYAGGRETQYF.